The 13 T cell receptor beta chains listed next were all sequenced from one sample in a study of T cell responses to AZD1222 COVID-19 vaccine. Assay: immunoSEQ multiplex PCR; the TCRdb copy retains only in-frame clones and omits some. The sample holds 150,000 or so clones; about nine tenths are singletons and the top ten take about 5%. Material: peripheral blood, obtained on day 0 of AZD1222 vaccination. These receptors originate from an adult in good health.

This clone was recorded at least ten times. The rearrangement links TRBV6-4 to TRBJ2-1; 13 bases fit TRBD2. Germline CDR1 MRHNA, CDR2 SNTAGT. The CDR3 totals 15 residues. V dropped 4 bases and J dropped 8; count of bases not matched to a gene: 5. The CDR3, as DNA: TGTGCCAGCAGTGGGGGACTAGCGGGATCGGATGAGCAGTTCTTC. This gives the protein CASSGGLAGSDEQFF.

The CDR3 DNA is TGCGCCAGCAGCTGGGGGACAGGGCGTAATTCACCCCTCCACTTT. Encoded protein: CASSWGTGRNSPLHF. The chain recombines TRBV5-1 with TRBJ1-6; 9 bases agree with TRBD1. Germline V lookup: CDR1 SGHRS, CDR2 YFSETQ. The CDR3 loop spans 15 amino acids. V shed 3 bases and J 6 bases; nucleotides not matched to a gene: 4.

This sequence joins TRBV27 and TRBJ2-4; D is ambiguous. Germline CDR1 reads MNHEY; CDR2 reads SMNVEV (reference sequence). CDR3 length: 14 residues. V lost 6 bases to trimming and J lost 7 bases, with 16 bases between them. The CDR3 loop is CASRRWQAGNIQYF. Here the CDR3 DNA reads TGTGCCAGCAGGCGCTGGCAGGCTGGGAACATTCAGTACTTC.

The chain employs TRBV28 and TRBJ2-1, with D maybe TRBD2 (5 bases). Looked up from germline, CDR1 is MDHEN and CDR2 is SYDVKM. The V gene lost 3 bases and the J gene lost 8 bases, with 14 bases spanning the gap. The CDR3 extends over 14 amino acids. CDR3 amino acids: CASSFPSRRDEQFF. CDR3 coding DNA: TGTGCCAGCAGTTTCCCGAGTAGGCGGGATGAGCAGTTCTTC.

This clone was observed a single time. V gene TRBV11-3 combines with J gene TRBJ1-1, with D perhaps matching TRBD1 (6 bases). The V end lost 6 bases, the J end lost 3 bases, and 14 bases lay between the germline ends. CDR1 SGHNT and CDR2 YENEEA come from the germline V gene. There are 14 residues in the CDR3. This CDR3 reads CASSLGGGHTEAFF. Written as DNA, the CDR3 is TGTGCCAGCAGTCTTGGGGGGGGCCACACTGAAGCTTTCTTT.

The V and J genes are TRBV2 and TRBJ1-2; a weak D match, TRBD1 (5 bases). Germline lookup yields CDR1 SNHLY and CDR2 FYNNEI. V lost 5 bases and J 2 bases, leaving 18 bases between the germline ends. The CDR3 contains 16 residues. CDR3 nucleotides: TGTGCCAGCAGTAAGGTATTATCGGGGCGAAACTATGGCTACACCTTC. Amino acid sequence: CASSKVLSGRNYGYTF.

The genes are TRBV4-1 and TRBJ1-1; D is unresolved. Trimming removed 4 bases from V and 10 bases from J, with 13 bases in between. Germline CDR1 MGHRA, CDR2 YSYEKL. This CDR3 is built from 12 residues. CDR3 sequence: CASSLPASRAFF. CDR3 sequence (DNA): TGCGCCAGCAGCCTACCGGCCAGTAGAGCTTTCTTT.

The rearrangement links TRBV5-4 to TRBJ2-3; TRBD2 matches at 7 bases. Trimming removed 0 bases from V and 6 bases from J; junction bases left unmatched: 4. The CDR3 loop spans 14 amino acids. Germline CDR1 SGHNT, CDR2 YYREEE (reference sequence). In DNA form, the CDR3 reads TGTGCCAGCAGCTTGGGGGCCGGGGGGGATACGCAGTATTTT. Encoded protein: CASSLGAGGDTQYF.

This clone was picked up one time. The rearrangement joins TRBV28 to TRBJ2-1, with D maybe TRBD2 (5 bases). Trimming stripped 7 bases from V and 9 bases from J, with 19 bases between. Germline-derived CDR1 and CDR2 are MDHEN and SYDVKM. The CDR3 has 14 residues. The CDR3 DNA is TGTGCCAGCACCCGGAGCGGTCTTGAGGGTGAGCAGTTCTTC. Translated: CASTRSGLEGEQFF.

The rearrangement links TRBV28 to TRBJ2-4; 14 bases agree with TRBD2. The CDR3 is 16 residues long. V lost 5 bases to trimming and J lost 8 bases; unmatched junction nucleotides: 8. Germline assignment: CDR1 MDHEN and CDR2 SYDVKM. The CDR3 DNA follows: TGTGCCAGCAGTCATACCGGGACTAGCGGGAGTCACATTCAGTACTTC. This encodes CASSHTGTSGSHIQYF.

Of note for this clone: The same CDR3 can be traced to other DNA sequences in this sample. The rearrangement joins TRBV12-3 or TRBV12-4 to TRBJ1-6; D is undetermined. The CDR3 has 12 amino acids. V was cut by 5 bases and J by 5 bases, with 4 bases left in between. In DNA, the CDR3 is TGTGCCAGCAGTCTCAATAATTCACCCCTCCACTTT. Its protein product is CASSLNNSPLHF.

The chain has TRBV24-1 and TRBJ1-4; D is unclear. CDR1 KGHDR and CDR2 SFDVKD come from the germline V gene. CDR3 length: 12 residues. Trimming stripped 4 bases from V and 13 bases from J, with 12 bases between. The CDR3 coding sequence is TGTGCCACCAGTGACAGCCCCGGGAGACTGTTTTTT. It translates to CATSDSPGRLFF.

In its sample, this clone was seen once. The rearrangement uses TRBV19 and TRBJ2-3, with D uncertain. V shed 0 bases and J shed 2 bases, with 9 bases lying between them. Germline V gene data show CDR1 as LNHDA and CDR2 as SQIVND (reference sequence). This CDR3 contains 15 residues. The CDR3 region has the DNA TGTGCCAGTAGTATAGAAGTCAGCAACACAGATACGCAGTATTTT. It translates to CASSIEVSNTDTQYF.